This T cell receptor (beta chain) was retrieved from a study of regulatory T cells in long-lasting Graves disease. The CDR3 has 12 residues. The V and J ends lost 6 bases and 1 base respectively, with 10 bases between them. Germline assignment: CDR1 DFQATT and CDR2 SNEGSKA (reference sequence). This clonotype was seen at least ten times. Indicated time point: newly diagnosed GD, antithyroid drugs for less than 3 months. Isolated PBMC RNA provided the starting material for the TCR library. iRepertoire HTBI primers and Arm-PCR of CDR3 regions built TCR beta libraries. TCRdb passed the multiplex PCR reads through MiXCR, listing each CDR3 protein once. Of 530,000 or so distinct CDR3 sequences detected, approximately 13% appear once; the ten largest clones hold 10%. These data were likewise used in another study, on T cells in Graves' hyperthyroidism and ophthalmopathy.

This TCR was sampled from a man aged 25 to 40 with Graves disease. This chain joins TRBV20-1 and TRBJ2-7, with D perhaps TRBD2 (6 bases). This specimen was peripheral blood mononuclear cells (PBMCs), taken at new diagnosis, from a patient treated with antithyroid drugs. The CDR3 sequence is CSAGLLSYEQYF. CDR3 nucleotides: TGCAGTGCGGGACTCCTATCCTACGAGCAGTACTTC.